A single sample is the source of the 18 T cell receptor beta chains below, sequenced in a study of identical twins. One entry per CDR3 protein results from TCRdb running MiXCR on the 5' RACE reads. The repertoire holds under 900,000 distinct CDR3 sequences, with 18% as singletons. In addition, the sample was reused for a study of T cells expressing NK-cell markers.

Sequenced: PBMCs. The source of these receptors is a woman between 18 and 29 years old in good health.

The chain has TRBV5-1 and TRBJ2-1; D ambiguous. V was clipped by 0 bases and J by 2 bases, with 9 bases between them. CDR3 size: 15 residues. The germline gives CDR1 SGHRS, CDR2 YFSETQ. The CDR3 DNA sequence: TGCGCCAGCAGCTTGGGAGGAGCCCCCTACAATGAGCAGTTCTTC. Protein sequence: CASSLGGAPYNEQFF.

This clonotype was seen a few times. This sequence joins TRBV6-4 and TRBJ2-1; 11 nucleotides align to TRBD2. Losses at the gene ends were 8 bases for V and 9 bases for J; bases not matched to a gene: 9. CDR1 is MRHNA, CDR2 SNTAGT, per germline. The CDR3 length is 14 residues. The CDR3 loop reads CASSPSSGRLEQFF. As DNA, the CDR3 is TGTGCCAGCTCTCCGTCTAGCGGGAGGCTTGAGCAGTTCTTC.

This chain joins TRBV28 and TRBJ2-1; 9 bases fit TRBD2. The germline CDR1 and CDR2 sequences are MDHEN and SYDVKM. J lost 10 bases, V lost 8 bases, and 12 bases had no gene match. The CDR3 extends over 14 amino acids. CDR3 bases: TGTGCCAGCGAAAGCGGGAGGAAGCTTCTCGAGCAGTTCTTC. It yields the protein CASESGRKLLEQFF.

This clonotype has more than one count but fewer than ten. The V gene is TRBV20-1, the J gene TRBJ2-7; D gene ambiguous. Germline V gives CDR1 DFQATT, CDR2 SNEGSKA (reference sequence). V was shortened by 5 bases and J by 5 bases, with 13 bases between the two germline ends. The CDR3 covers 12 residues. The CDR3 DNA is TGCAGTGCTTCCCGTCCCGGCCACGAGCAGTACTTC. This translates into CSASRPGHEQYF.

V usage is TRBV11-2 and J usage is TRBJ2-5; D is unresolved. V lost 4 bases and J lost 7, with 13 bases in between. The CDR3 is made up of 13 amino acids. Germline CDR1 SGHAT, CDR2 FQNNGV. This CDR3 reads CASSSTLWGTQYF. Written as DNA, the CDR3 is TGTGCCAGCAGCTCTACGCTTTGGGGGACCCAGTACTTC.

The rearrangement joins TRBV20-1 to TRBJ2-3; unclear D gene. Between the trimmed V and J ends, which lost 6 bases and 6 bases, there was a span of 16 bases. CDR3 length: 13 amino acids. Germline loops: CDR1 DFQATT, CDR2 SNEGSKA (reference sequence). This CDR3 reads CSAVRSLPDTQYF. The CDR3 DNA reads TGCAGTGCCGTACGGAGTTTGCCGGATACGCAGTATTTT.

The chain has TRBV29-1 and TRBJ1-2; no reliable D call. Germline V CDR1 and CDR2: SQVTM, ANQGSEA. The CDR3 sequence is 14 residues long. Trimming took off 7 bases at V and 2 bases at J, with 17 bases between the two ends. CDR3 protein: CSADLRSGNYGYTF. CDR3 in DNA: TGCAGCGCTGATTTGAGATCGGGAAACTATGGCTACACCTTC.

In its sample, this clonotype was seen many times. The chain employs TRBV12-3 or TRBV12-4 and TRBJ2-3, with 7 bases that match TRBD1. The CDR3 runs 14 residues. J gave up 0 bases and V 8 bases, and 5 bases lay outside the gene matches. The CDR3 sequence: CASVGTASTDTQYF. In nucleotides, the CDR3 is TGTGCCAGCGTTGGGACAGCTAGCACAGATACGCAGTATTTT.

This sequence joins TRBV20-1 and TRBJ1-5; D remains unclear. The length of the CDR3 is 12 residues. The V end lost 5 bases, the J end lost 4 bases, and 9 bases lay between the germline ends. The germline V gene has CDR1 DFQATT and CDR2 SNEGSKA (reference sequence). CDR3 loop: CSAARENQPQHF. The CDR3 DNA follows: TGCAGTGCTGCAAGAGAAAATCAGCCCCAGCATTTT.

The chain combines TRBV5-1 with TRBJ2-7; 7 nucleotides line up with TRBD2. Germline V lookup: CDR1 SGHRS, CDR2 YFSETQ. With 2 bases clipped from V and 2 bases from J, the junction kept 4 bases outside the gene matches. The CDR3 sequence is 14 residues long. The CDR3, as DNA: TGCGCCAGCAGCTTTACGGGACTAACCTACGAGCAGTACTTC. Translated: CASSFTGLTYEQYF.

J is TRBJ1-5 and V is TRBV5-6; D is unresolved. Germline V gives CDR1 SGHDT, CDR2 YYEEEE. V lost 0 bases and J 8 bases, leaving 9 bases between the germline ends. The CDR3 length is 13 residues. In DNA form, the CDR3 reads TGTGCCAGCAGCTTGGGCGGGTTTGAGCCCCAGCATTTT. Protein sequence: CASSLGGFEPQHF.

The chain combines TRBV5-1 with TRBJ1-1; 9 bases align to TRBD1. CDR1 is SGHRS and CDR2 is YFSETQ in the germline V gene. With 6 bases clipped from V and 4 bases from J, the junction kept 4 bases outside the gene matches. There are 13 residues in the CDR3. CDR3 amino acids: CASTGQGFTEAFF. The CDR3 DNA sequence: TGCGCCAGCACAGGACAGGGGTTCACTGAAGCTTTCTTT.

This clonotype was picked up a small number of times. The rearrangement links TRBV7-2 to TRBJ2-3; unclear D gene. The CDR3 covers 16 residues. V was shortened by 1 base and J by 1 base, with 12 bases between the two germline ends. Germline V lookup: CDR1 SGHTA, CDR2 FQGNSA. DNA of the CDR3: TGTGCCAGCAGCTTAGTAGGGTCCCCTGGCACAGATACGCAGTATTTT. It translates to CASSLVGSPGTDTQYF.

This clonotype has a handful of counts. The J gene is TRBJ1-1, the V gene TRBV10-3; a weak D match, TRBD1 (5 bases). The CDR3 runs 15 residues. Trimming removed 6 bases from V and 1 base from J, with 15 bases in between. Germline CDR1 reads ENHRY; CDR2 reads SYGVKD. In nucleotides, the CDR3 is TGTGCCATCAGCCCTTTGGGACCTTCGAACACTGAAGCTTTCTTT. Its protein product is CAISPLGPSNTEAFF.

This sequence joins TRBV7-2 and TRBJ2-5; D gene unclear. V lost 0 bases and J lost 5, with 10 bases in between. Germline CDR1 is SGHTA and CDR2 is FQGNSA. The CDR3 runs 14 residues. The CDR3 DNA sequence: TGTGCCAGCAGCTTAGCCATAGGTAGTGAGACCCAGTACTTC. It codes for CASSLAIGSETQYF. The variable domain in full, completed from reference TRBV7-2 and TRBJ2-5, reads GAGVSQSPSNKVTEKGKDVELRCDPISGHTALYWYRQSLGQGLEFLIYFQGNSAPDKSGLPSDRFSAERTGGSVSTLTIQRTQQEDSAVYLCASSLAIGSETQYFGPGTRLLVL.

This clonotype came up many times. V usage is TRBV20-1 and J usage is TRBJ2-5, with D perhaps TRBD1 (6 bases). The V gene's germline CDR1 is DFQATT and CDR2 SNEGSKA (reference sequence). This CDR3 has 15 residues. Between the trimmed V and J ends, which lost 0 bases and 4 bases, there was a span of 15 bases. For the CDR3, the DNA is TGCAGTGCTAGAGACGCGCCAGGGGTCCTAGAGACCCAGTACTTC. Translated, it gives CSARDAPGVLETQYF.

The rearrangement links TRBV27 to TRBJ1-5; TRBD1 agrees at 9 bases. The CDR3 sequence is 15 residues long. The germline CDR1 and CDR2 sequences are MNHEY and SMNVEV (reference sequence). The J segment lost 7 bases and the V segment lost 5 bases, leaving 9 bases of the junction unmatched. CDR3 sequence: CASSRLQGARQPQHF. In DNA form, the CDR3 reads TGTGCCAGCAGTCGTCTACAGGGGGCGCGGCAGCCCCAGCATTTT.

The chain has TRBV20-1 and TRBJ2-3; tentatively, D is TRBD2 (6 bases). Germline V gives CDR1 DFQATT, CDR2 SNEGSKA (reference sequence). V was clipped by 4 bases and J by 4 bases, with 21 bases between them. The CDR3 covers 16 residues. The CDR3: CSAMSLREDFPDTQYF. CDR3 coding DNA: TGCAGTGCTATGTCCCTTAGGGAGGACTTTCCAGATACGCAGTATTTT.